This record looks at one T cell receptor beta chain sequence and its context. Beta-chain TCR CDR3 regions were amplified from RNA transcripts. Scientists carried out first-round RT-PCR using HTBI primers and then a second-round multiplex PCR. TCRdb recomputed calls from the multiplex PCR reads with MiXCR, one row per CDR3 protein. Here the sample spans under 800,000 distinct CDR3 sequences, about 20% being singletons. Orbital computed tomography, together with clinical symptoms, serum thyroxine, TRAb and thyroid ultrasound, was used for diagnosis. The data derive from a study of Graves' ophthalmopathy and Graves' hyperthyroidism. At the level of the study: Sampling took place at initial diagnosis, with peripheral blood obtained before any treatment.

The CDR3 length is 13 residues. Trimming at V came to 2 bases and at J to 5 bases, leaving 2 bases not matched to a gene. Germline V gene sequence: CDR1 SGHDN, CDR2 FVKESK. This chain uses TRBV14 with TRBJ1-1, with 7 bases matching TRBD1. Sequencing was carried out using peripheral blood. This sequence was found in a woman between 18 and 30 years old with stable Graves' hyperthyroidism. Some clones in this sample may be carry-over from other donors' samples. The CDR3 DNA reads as TGTGCCAGCAGCCAACAGGGGGATACTGAAGCTTTCTTT. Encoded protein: CASSQQGDTEAFF. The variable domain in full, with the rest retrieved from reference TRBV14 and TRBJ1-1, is EAGVTQFPSHSVIEKGQTVTLRCDPISGHDNLYWYRRVMGKEIKFLLHFVKESKQDESGMPNNRFLAERTGGTYSTLKVQPAELEDSGVYFCASSQQGDTEAFFGQGTRLTVV.